This paragraph reports one T cell receptor beta chain. This entry is derived from a study of Ad26.COV2.S vaccination and SARS-CoV-2 variants. The treatment denotes: roughly 18 received Ad26.COV2.S at low or high dose, single or two shots; a few received placebo; per-sample allocation not given. The investigators took samples on day 63 after the first vaccine or placebo injection. The method was immunoSEQ multiplex PCR; TCRdb's version includes in-frame clones alone and lacks a portion of them. The data contain about 280,000 clones, more than 70% of them singletons. The sequence came from a person aged 18-60 years who received the Ad26.COV2.S COVID-19 vaccine or a placebo. Material: peripheral blood, obtained in a trial of Ad26.COV2.S vaccine versus placebo.

CDR3 region: CASRLRTSGSEVWNEQFF. The CDR3 nucleotides read TGCGCCAGCAGACTCAGGACTAGCGGGAGTGAAGTTTGGAATGAGCAGTTCTTC. This chain connects TRBV5-1 to TRBJ2-1, with 13 bases aligning to TRBD2. The CDR3 sequence is 18 residues long. Germline CDR1 and CDR2: SGHRS and YFSETQ. V was pared by 5 bases and J by 7 bases, with 15 bases of the junction left unmatched.